A single sample gave rise to the 9 T cell receptor beta chains below, sequenced in a study of blood T cell repertoires in COVID-19. The assay was immunoSEQ multiplex PCR, and TCRdb's table has in-frame clones only and misses some. This table holds roughly 100,000 clones, more than 85% found once. Material: peripheral blood. These receptors all come from a man in his late teens or twenties with acute or convalescent COVID-19.

The chain combines TRBV5-1 with TRBJ1-4; 8 bases align to TRBD1. Per germline, CDR1 SGHRS and CDR2 YFSETQ. The CDR3 sequence is 14 residues long. V was clipped by 7 bases and J by 8 bases; unmatched bases: 10. The CDR3: CASSGAGGREKLFF. CDR3 DNA: TGCGCCAGCTCCGGGGCAGGGGGCCGCGAAAAACTGTTTTTT.

This chain links TRBV19 with TRBJ1-1; possibly TRBD1 for D (6 bases). Per the germline V gene, CDR1 is LNHDA and CDR2 is SQIVND (reference sequence). V lost 6 bases and J 2 bases, leaving 16 bases between the germline ends. This CDR3 has 15 amino acids. The CDR3 nucleotides read TGTGCCAGTAGAGATGGGGGGGCAGTTAACACTGAAGCTTTCTTT. This codes for CASRDGGAVNTEAFF.

The rearrangement uses TRBV10-2 and TRBJ1-4; D remains unclear. This CDR3 spans 13 amino acids. Germline V gene data show CDR1 as WSHSY and CDR2 as SAAADI. Trimming stripped 6 bases from V and 5 bases from J, with 10 bases between. CDR3 DNA: TGCGCCAGCAGCAGCGTCCCAAATGAAAAACTGTTTTTT. Translation: CASSSVPNEKLFF.

V usage is TRBV30 and J usage is TRBJ2-2, with a tentative D call TRBD1 (5 bases). CDR3 length equals 15 residues. Looked up from germline, CDR1 is GTSNPN and CDR2 is SVGIG (reference sequence). Deletions cut 3 bases from V and 0 bases from J, with 11 bases between. CDR3 nucleotide sequence: TGTGCCTGGAGCGGGCAGGGCTCGAACACCGGGGAGCTGTTTTTT. The encoded protein is CAWSGQGSNTGELFF.

The J gene is TRBJ1-2, the V gene TRBV7-9, with 7 bases that match TRBD1. Germline values: CDR1 SEHNR, CDR2 FQNEAQ (reference sequence). The CDR3 runs to 13 residues. With 5 bases clipped from V and 6 bases from J, the junction kept 6 bases outside the gene matches. The CDR3 region is CASSLDRQHGYTF. As DNA, the CDR3 is TGTGCCAGCAGCCTGGACAGGCAACATGGCTACACCTTC. The full variable domain, in which reference TRBV7-9 and TRBJ1-2 provide the parts outside the CDR3, is DTGVSQNPRHKITKRGQNVTFRCDPISEHNRLYWYRQTLGQGPEFLTYFQNEAQLEKSRLLSDRFSAERPKGSFSTLEIQRTEQGDSAMYLCASSLDRQHGYTFGSGTRLTVV.

The chain employs TRBV30 and TRBJ1-1, with a possible D match to TRBD1 (6 bases). The CDR3 totals 12 residues. V lost 3 bases, J lost 8 bases, and 13 bases lay in between. The germline gives CDR1 GTSNPN, CDR2 SVGIG (reference sequence). CDR3 nucleotide sequence: TGTGCCTGGAGCCCCAGTGGGACAGAAGCTTTCTTT. It translates to CAWSPSGTEAFF.

This chain links TRBV5-1 with TRBJ1-2; D is unresolved. V was clipped by 4 bases and J by 6 bases, with 16 bases between them. Germline V gene data show CDR1 as SGHRS and CDR2 as YFSETQ. The CDR3 has 14 residues. The CDR3 protein is CASSDPSGGDGYTF. The CDR3 DNA reads as TGCGCCAGCAGCGATCCCTCGGGTGGAGATGGCTACACCTTC.

V usage is TRBV5-4 and J usage is TRBJ1-6; D not certain. This CDR3 has 13 residues. Trimming removed 4 bases from V and 10 bases from J, with 12 bases in between. CDR1 is SGHNT and CDR2 is YYREEE in the germline V gene (reference sequence). The CDR3 region is CASSQRVESPLHF. In nucleotides, the CDR3 is TGTGCCAGCAGCCAGAGGGTTGAATCACCCCTCCACTTT.

This clone has more than one count but fewer than ten. The V and J genes are TRBV5-1 and TRBJ1-2; 8 positions match TRBD1. The CDR3 has 14 amino acids. The J segment lost 4 bases and the V segment lost 3 bases, leaving 5 bases of the junction unmatched. Germline V CDR1 and CDR2: SGHRS, YFSETQ. In nucleotides, the CDR3 is TGCGCCAGCAGCTCCGGGACAGGCGTCTATGGCTACACCTTC. Translating it yields CASSSGTGVYGYTF. The full variable domain, rest sourced from reference TRBV5-1 and TRBJ1-2, is KAGVTQTPRYLIKTRGQQVTLSCSPISGHRSVSWYQQTPGQGLQFLFEYFSETQRNKGNFPGRFSGRQFSNSRSEMNVSTLELGDSALYLCASSSGTGVYGYTFGSGTRLTVV.